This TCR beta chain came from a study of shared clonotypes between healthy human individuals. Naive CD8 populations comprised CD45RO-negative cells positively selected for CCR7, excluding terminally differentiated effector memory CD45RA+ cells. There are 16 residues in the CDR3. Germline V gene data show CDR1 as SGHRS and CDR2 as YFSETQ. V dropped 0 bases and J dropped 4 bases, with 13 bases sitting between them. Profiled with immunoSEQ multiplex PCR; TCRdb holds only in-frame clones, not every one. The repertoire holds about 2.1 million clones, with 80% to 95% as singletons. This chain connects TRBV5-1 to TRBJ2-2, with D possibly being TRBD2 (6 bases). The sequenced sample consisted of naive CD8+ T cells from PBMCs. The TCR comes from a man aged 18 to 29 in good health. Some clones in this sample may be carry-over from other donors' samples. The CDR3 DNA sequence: TGCGCCAGCAGCTTGGCGGGCCAGGGAGGCACCGGGGAGCTGTTTTTT. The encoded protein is CASSLAGQGGTGELFF. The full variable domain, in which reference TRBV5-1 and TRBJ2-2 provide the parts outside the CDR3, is KAGVTQTPRYLIKTRGQQVTLSCSPISGHRSVSWYQQTPGQGLQFLFEYFSETQRNKGNFPGRFSGRQFSNSRSEMNVSTLELGDSALYLCASSLAGQGGTGELFFGEGSRLTVL.